Listed below are T cell receptor beta chains from one sample, sequenced in a study of cytomegalovirus exposure and HLA in healthy donors. Here immunoSEQ multiplex PCR was the method, and the copy in TCRdb shows in-frame clones only, minus some. The sample has around 190,000 clones, 78% seen once. The sequenced material came from PBMCs. These receptors were taken from a female donor in good health and CMV-seronegative. The CDR3 runs from the conserved cysteine through the conserved F or W. A D gene is named only where the DNA matches it firmly. Clone size is not always given. Where it is, it says once, few, many or a class for expanded clones.

D	J	size	V	CDR3	DNA
.	TRBJ1-1	.	TRBV5-4	CASSLDRRNTEAFF	TGTGCCAGCAGCTTGGACAGGCGAAACACTGAAGCTTTCTTT
TRBD1	TRBJ2-7	few	TRBV5-5	CASSLVQAGTGGLRQYF	TGTGCCAGCAGCTTGGTTCAAGCCGGGACAGGAGGGCTGAGGCAGTACTTC
.	TRBJ1-5	few	TRBV15	CATSREVPYRDRQPQHF	TGTGCCACCAGCAGAGAGGTACCCTACAGGGATCGCCAGCCCCAGCATTTT
.	TRBJ2-5	.	TRBV5-4	CASTGGSETQYF	TGTGCCAGCACCGGGGGATCAGAGACCCAGTACTTC
.	TRBJ1-1	.	TRBV19	CASKQEDRMAAFF	TGTGCCAGTAAGCAAGAGGACAGAATGGCAGCTTTCTTT
.	TRBJ1-4	.	TRBV30	CAWSVGGASEKLFF	TGTGCCTGGAGTGTTGGTGGGGCGAGTGAAAAACTGTTTTTT
.	TRBJ1-2	few	TRBV5-6	CATSRANYGYTF	TGTGCCACTTCCAGGGCTAACTATGGCTACACCTTC
.	TRBJ1-5	.	TRBV27	CASSSIPHMRDGRQPQHF	TGTGCCAGCAGTTCGATCCCCCACATGAGGGATGGCCGTCAGCCCCAGCATTTT
TRBD2	TRBJ2-7	few	TRBV5-1	CASSLAGGYYEQYF	TGCGCCAGCAGCTTAGCGGGGGGGTACTACGAGCAGTACTTC
TRBD2	TRBJ2-2	.	TRBV6-5	CASTPGTSGTGELFF	TGTGCCAGCACTCCCGGGACTAGCGGGACCGGGGAGCTGTTTTTT
.	TRBJ1-1	.	TRBV6-6	CASSKYYNTEAFF	TGTGCCAGCAGTAAATACTACAACACTGAAGCTTTCTTT
TRBD2	TRBJ2-5	.	TRBV30	CAWSRGGAGEETQYF	TGTGCCTGGAGTAGAGGTGGAGCGGGAGAAGAGACCCAGTACTTC
.	TRBJ2-7	.	TRBV12-5	CASGSESGFEQYF	TGTGCTAGTGGTTCCGAGTCGGGGTTCGAGCAGTACTTC
TRBD1	TRBJ2-7	.	TRBV7-2	CASSSGTVSYEQYF	TGTGCCAGTAGTTCCGGGACAGTCTCCTACGAGCAGTACTTC
.	TRBJ2-1	once	TRBV29-1	CSVGQYNDNEQFF	TGCAGCGTTGGGCAGTATAACGACAATGAGCAGTTCTTC
.	TRBJ1-6	.	TRBV4-2	CASSQAGQAYNSPLHF	TGTGCCAGCAGCCAAGCAGGGCAGGCCTATAATTCACCCCTCCACTTT
TRBD2	TRBJ2-3	.	TRBV19	CASSIRASGRDTQYF	TGTGCCAGTAGTATTAGGGCTAGCGGGAGGGATACGCAGTATTTT
.	TRBJ2-5	.	TRBV28	CASRGWSNQETQYF	TGTGCCAGCCGGGGGTGGTCCAACCAAGAGACCCAGTACTTC
.	TRBJ2-1	.	TRBV7-7	CASSLNPGLREYNEQFF	TGTGCTAGCAGCCTTAACCCGGGACTGCGGGAATACAATGAGCAGTTCTTC
TRBD2	TRBJ2-1	.	TRBV7-6	CASRPTGEGLAGEQFF	TGTGCCAGCAGGCCAACAGGGGAAGGACTAGCGGGAGAGCAGTTCTTC
TRBD2	TRBJ2-1	.	TRBV6-1	CASSEFVTSGASYNEQFF	TGTGCCAGCAGTGAATTCGTAACTAGCGGGGCTTCCTACAATGAGCAGTTCTTC
.	TRBJ2-2	.	TRBV7-9	CASSQSGLNTGELFF	TGTGCCAGCAGCCAGAGCGGGTTGAACACCGGGGAGCTGTTTTTT
.	TRBJ2-7	.	TRBV11-1	CASSRRGYEQYF	TGTGCCAGCAGCCGGCGAGGGTACGAGCAGTACTTC
.	TRBJ2-7	.	TRBV11-3	CASSSRGEQYF	TGTGCCAGCAGCTCTCGGGGCGAGCAGTACTTC
.	TRBJ1-4	.	TRBV4-1	CASSQSSTGEPATNEKLFF	TGCGCCAGCAGCCAATCATCGACAGGCGAACCCGCAACTAATGAAAAACTGTTTTTT
TRBD2	TRBJ2-3	once	TRBV2	CASRPSGYTDTQYF	TGTGCCAGCAGACCTAGCGGTTACACAGATACGCAGTATTTT
TRBD1	TRBJ1-4	.	TRBV2	CASSETGQGRGKLFF	TGTGCCAGCAGTGAAACCGGACAGGGTCGGGGAAAACTGTTTTTT